The rows below give T cell receptor beta chains drawn from one sample of a study of blood T cell repertoires in COVID-19. Data came from immunoSEQ multiplex PCR; TCRdb stores just in-frame clones and leaves some out. The data hold 100,000 to 150,000 clones, with 81% observed a single time. Material: peripheral blood. The receptors here all came from a man aged 25 to 40 with COVID-19, enrolled during active disease. Each CDR3 is given with its conserved first and last residue.

V	J	CDR3
TRBV5-1	TRBJ2-2	CASSLVTERRPNTGELFF
TRBV19	TRBJ1-5	CASSTYRQGNQPQHF
TRBV7-8	TRBJ1-2	CASSFQGLQGGYTF
TRBV11-3	TRBJ1-6	CASSFDRVFNSPLHF
TRBV7-8	TRBJ1-1	CASSLTPQGVNTEAFF
TRBV7-3	TRBJ2-3	CASSSGLAGDTQYF
TRBV7-3	TRBJ2-6	CASSLFAESSGANVLTF
TRBV5-1	TRBJ2-3	CASSFLAGGPQSTDTQYF
TRBV25-1	TRBJ1-2	CASSDSNYGYTF
TRBV7-3	TRBJ2-1	CASSLIPRGSRNEQFF
TRBV9	TRBJ2-1	CASSVAPFRGYEQFF
TRBV18	TRBJ1-6	CASSPYLLGQGETPLHF
TRBV4-1	TRBJ1-5	CASSQAQGPGSLSNQPQHF
TRBV3-1/TRBV3-2	TRBJ2-1	CASSRGVAAANEQFF
TRBV7-2	TRBJ1-5	CASSLVGTGGYSNQPQHF
TRBV15	TRBJ1-3	CATSTRREGGNTIYF
TRBV6-5	TRBJ1-6	CASSYISGDNSPLHF
TRBV19	TRBJ1-2	CASSPSPGGYGYTF
TRBV7-8	TRBJ2-1	CASSLELIYNEQFF
TRBV6-5	TRBJ1-5	CASSRGYGQPQHF
TRBV5-1	TRBJ1-2	CASSLGDRQGYGYTF
TRBV28	TRBJ1-1	CASSSGQGVENTEAFF
TRBV11-3	TRBJ1-1	CASSEEATEAFF
TRBV5-8	TRBJ1-5	CASSPYQPQHF
TRBV4-1	TRBJ1-1	CASSQGRGTANTEAFF
TRBV2	TRBJ1-4	CASSERGEKLFF
TRBV6-4	TRBJ1-1	CASSDDRGEAFF
TRBV11-2	TRBJ1-4	CASSFRQARNEKLFF
TRBV13	TRBJ2-6	CASSRIRDRGGSGANVLTF
TRBV11-2	TRBJ1-5	CASSLDGQGVQPQHF
TRBV4-1	TRBJ1-6	CASSQGLSPLHF
TRBV30	TRBJ1-1	CAWSQQGGTEAFF
TRBV7-8	TRBJ2-5	CASSLRGYQETQYF
TRBV14	TRBJ1-2	CASSQDLTEYGYTF
TRBV28	TRBJ2-5	CASSLSSQETQYF
TRBV6-5	TRBJ2-5	CASRPSGLQETQYF
TRBV20-1	TRBJ2-7	CSASPQDRISSYEQYF
TRBV30	TRBJ2-1	CAWKSDSAYNEQFF
TRBV10-3	TRBJ2-5	CAISVPTPGETQYF
TRBV12-3/TRBV12-4	TRBJ1-3	CASGVGNTIYF
TRBV7-6	TRBJ2-3	CASAGAGFGFDTQYF
TRBV24-1	TRBJ2-2	CATSRSRDTNTGELFF
TRBV19	TRBJ1-1	CAITPGVGGAEAFF
TRBV5-1	TRBJ2-1	CASSSGLATYNEQFF
TRBV6-6	TRBJ1-1	CASATGGGNTEAFF
TRBV5-1	TRBJ1-2	CASAGTEFSYGYTF
TRBV5-6	TRBJ2-7	CASSRLPVGYEQYF
TRBV15	TRBJ1-1	CATSREAGQLISEAFF
TRBV7-9	TRBJ1-5	CASSLEGQGPHRTQHF
TRBV6-5	TRBJ2-1	CASTPLAGTYNEQFF
TRBV7-9	TRBJ1-2	CASSSTQGEASNYGYTF
TRBV27	TRBJ1-3	CASRPQGTGNTIYF
TRBV11-3	TRBJ2-3	CASSLGQGAVTQYF